The 31 T cell receptor beta chains reported below all come from one sample, sequenced in a study of cytomegalovirus exposure and HLA in healthy donors. Amplification used 60 Vbeta primers and 13 Jbeta primers. Only in-frame clones appear in the TCRdb table, and some are missing; sequencing was by immunoSEQ multiplex PCR. The sample yields 100,000 or so clones, about 81% seen once. The sample was PBMCs. Source of these receptors: a man aged 35 to 55 in good health and CMV-seronegative.

The chain joins TRBV19 to TRBJ1-5; D is perhaps TRBD1 (5 bases). The CDR3 has 14 residues. Germline V CDR1 and CDR2: LNHDA, SQIVND (reference sequence). Trimming took 3 bases from V and 7 from J, leaving 13 bases between them. The CDR3 loop is CASSIGGASQPQHF. CDR3 DNA: TGTGCCAGTAGTATCGGAGGGGCGAGCCAGCCCCAGCATTTT. The whole variable domain, filled in from reference TRBV19 and TRBJ1-5, reads DGGITQSPKYLFRKEGQNVTLSCEQNLNHDAMYWYRQDPGQGLRLIYYSQIVNDFQKGDIAEGYSVSREKKESFPLTVTSAQKNPTAFYLCASSIGGASQPQHFGDGTRLSIL.

The chain uses TRBV19 and TRBJ1-1, with a tentative D call TRBD1 (6 bases). This CDR3 contains 16 residues. Germline CDR1 LNHDA, CDR2 SQIVND (reference sequence). Trimming shortened V by 3 bases and J by 3 bases, and 17 bases separated the two germline ends. The DNA for the CDR3 is TGTGCCAGTAGTATGGGACGGGGGGGCTCGGACACTGAAGCTTTCTTT. Translated, it gives CASSMGRGGSDTEAFF.

The J gene is TRBJ1-1, the V gene TRBV7-9, with 7 bases matching TRBD1. The CDR3 totals 16 residues. Germline values: CDR1 SEHNR, CDR2 FQNEAQ (reference sequence). Unmatched junction bases numbered 13, after V lost 4 bases and J lost 5 bases. The CDR3 DNA reads as TGTGCCAGCAGCTCCACCAAAAGGGGGCTTCGTACTGAAGCTTTCTTT. As protein: CASSSTKRGLRTEAFF. The full variable domain, completed using reference TRBV7-9 and TRBJ1-1, is DTGVSQNPRHKITKRGQNVTFRCDPISEHNRLYWYRQTLGQGPEFLTYFQNEAQLEKSRLLSDRFSAERPKGSFSTLEIQRTEQGDSAMYLCASSSTKRGLRTEAFFGQGTRLTVV.

This clone was picked up a small number of times. The gene calls are TRBV12-5 and TRBJ2-7; the match to TRBD1 covers 7 bases. V lost 2 bases and J lost 2; bases outside the gene matches: 6. Germline-derived CDR1 and CDR2 are LGHNT and FRNRAP. This CDR3 spans 15 amino acids. CDR3 bases: TGTGCTAGTGGTTTGAGCCATGACAGGGCCTACGAGCAGTACTTC. Residues: CASGLSHDRAYEQYF.

In its sample, this clone was seen a few times. The chain employs TRBV29-1 and TRBJ1-1; D might be TRBD1 (5 bases). In germline, CDR1 is SQVTM, CDR2 ANQGSEA. The CDR3 is 13 residues long. The CDR3 coding sequence is TGCAGTTCCTCCAAGGAGGGGAGCACTGAAGCTTTCTTT. Translation gives CSSSKEGSTEAFF.

The chain uses TRBV7-6 and TRBJ2-5; tentatively, D is TRBD1 (6 bases). The assigned J gene may be wrong: the sequence end matches TRBJ2-7 better. Per germline, CDR1 SGHVS and CDR2 FNYEAQ. The CDR3 contains 15 residues. The CDR3 DNA reads TGTGCCAGCAGCTTAAGTGTCAGGGGCCCCTACGAGCAGTACTTC. This gives the protein CASSLSVRGPYEQYF.

The chain has TRBV7-9 and TRBJ1-4; 7 nucleotides agree with TRBD1. This CDR3 region has 12 residues. CDR1 SEHNR and CDR2 FQNEAQ come from the germline V gene (reference sequence). With V trimmed by 5 bases and J by 13 bases, 7 bases remained unmatched. DNA of the CDR3: TGTGCCAGCAGCCCGACAGGGTCCACACTGTTTTTT. Translation: CASSPTGSTLFF.

This clone was observed a few times. This chain links TRBV27 with TRBJ1-2, with TRBD1 matching 12 bases. CDR3 length equals 15 residues. In germline, CDR1 is MNHEY, CDR2 SMNVEV (reference sequence). Trimming at V came to 6 bases and at J to 4 bases, leaving 6 bases not matched to a gene. The CDR3 coding sequence is TGTGCCAGCAGCCAAGGGACAGGGGGCGTCTATGGCTACACCTTC. Protein: CASSQGTGGVYGYTF.

This clone was detected a few times. The V and J genes are TRBV7-9 and TRBJ1-2; D is ambiguous. Trimming took 5 bases from V and 3 from J, leaving 4 bases between them. The CDR3 is 11 amino acids. The germline gives CDR1 SEHNR, CDR2 FQNEAQ (reference sequence). For the CDR3, the DNA is TGTGCCAGCAGCCCCTACTATGGCTACACCTTC. Translation: CASSPYYGYTF.

In DNA form, the CDR3 reads TGTGCCAGCAGGGGGACCTTCTCCCAGCGGGGGAGCTCAGCGGGTTACTTC. It translates to CASRGTFSQRGSSAGYF. The chain combines TRBV28 with TRBJ2-4; 8 nucleotides match TRBD2. V lost 6 bases and J lost 16; bases outside the gene matches: 26. The germline gives CDR1 MDHEN, CDR2 SYDVKM. The CDR3 is made up of 17 amino acids. The whole variable domain, remainder taken from reference TRBV28 and TRBJ2-4, is DVKVTQSSRYLVKRTGEKVFLECVQDMDHENMFWYRQDPGLGLRLIYFSYDVKMKEKGDIPEGYSVSREKKERFSLILESASTNQTSMYLCASRGTFSQRGSSAGYFGAGTRLSVL.

This clone turned up a few times. The chain is built from TRBV25-1 and TRBJ2-2; D perhaps matches TRBD1 (6 bases). Trimming removed 6 bases at V and 3 bases at J, with 14 bases between. This CDR3 is built from 15 residues. The germline gives CDR1 MGHDK, CDR2 SYGVNS. The CDR3 region is CASRNPGHYTGELFF. CDR3 in DNA: TGTGCCAGCAGGAATCCGGGACACTACACCGGGGAGCTGTTTTTT.

The gene calls are TRBV27 and TRBJ2-2; D is uncertain. Germline V lookup: CDR1 MNHEY, CDR2 SMNVEV (reference sequence). Trimming cost V 2 bases and J 4 bases, with 11 bases left between them. This CDR3 is built from 15 residues. The CDR3, as DNA: TGTGCCAGCAGTTTAGGGTCCAGACTCACCGGGGAGCTGTTTTTT. Its translation: CASSLGSRLTGELFF.

J is TRBJ1-1 and V is TRBV10-1; 9 bases fit TRBD1. The germline gives CDR1 WNHNN, CDR2 SYGVQD (reference sequence). The CDR3 has 13 residues. V gave up 9 bases and J gave up 11 bases; unmatched junction bases: 13. The CDR3 coding sequence is TGCGCCAGTTCCGGGACAGGGCCGGCCCTGGCTTTCTTT. It yields the protein CASSGTGPALAFF.

The chain links TRBV4-1 to TRBJ1-5; no reliable D call. With 3 bases removed from V and 1 base from J, the gap between germline ends came to 13 bases. The CDR3 extends over 16 amino acids. CDR1 and CDR2 (germline): MGHRA, YSYEKL. The CDR3 spells CASSQARTRSNQPQHF. CDR3 in DNA: TGCGCCAGCAGCCAGGCCCGAACTAGAAGCAATCAGCCCCAGCATTTT.

The rearrangement links TRBV6-5 to TRBJ1-2; 7 bases line up with TRBD1. The CDR3 has 14 amino acids. The germline CDR1 and CDR2 sequences are MNHEY and SVGAGI. The J segment lost 3 bases and the V segment lost 1 base, leaving 2 bases of the junction unmatched. The CDR3 DNA reads TGTGCCAGCAGTTACTTAACAGGGGACTATGGCTACACCTTC. It codes for CASSYLTGDYGYTF.

V usage is TRBV7-2 and J usage is TRBJ1-5, with TRBD1 as a possible D gene (5 bases). CDR1 and CDR2 (germline): SGHTA, FQGNSA. Trimming stripped 2 bases from V and 0 bases from J, with 8 bases between. This CDR3 spans 15 amino acids. CDR3 sequence reads: CASSLIGVSNQPQHF. The CDR3 nucleotides are TGTGCCAGCAGCTTAATAGGGGTTAGCAATCAGCCCCAGCATTTT.

The chain has TRBV2 and TRBJ2-3; no clear D. The V end lost 5 bases, the J end lost 3 bases, and 12 bases lay between the germline ends. The CDR3 spans 14 residues. In germline, CDR1 is SNHLY, CDR2 FYNNEI. CDR3: CASSWSSRTDTQYF. The CDR3 bases are TGTGCCAGCAGTTGGTCTTCGAGGACAGATACGCAGTATTTT.

The chain couples TRBV19 to TRBJ2-1; D is perhaps TRBD2 (5 bases). The ends were cut back, 8 bases at V and 9 bases at J, with 14 bases in the middle. This CDR3 has 12 residues. Germline V gene data show CDR1 as LNHDA and CDR2 as SQIVND (reference sequence). This chain's CDR3 is CASRMRVGEQFF. In nucleotides, the CDR3 is TGTGCCAGTCGGATGAGGGTGGGTGAGCAGTTCTTC.

This clone showed up just once. The CDR3 nucleotides read TGTGCCAGCAGTGAGGGGGGGATAGCCAAAAACATTCAGTACTTC. Translated, it gives CASSEGGIAKNIQYF. The rearrangement links TRBV2 to TRBJ2-4, with 7 bases aligning to TRBD2. The germline CDR1 and CDR2 sequences are SNHLY and FYNNEI. The trim removed 3 bases at V and 0 bases at J, leaving 2 bases unmatched. The CDR3 has 15 residues.

CDR3 nucleotide sequence: TGTGCCAGCAGCGTACGTGCGGGGGACTCAGATACGCAGTATTTT. It is translated as CASSVRAGDSDTQYF. The chain employs TRBV9 and TRBJ2-3; 7 bases agree with TRBD2. Trimming at V came to 1 base and at J to 4 bases, leaving 6 bases not matched to a gene. Germline V gene lookup returns CDR1 SGDLS and CDR2 YYNGEE. The CDR3 extends over 15 amino acids.

This chain's CDR3 is CASSELGRSYEQYF. CDR3 nucleotides: TGTGCCAGCAGTGAATTGGGCAGATCCTACGAGCAGTACTTC. This chain uses TRBV25-1 with TRBJ2-5; no clear D gene. The J call may be faulty, since TRBJ2-7 better matches the DNA end. This CDR3 has 14 amino acids. Germline CDR1 and CDR2: MGHDK and SYGVNS.

The chain uses TRBV6-5 and TRBJ1-2; D is perhaps TRBD1 (5 bases). The CDR3 runs to 14 residues. Germline CDR1 MNHEY, CDR2 SVGAGI. V was cut by 2 bases and J by 6 bases, with 13 bases left in between. The CDR3 bases are TGTGCCAGCAGTTACCTTTCCAGGGTTAATGGCTACACCTTC. This sequence encodes CASSYLSRVNGYTF.

This clone was detected only a few times. The chain recombines TRBV27 with TRBJ1-2, with D possibly matching TRBD1 (6 bases). V was pared by 3 bases and J by 4 bases, with 9 bases between. Looked up from germline, CDR1 is MNHEY and CDR2 is SMNVEV (reference sequence). This CDR3 has 13 residues. The CDR3 sequence: CASSLGGGYGYTF. The DNA for the CDR3 is TGTGCCAGCAGTTTGGGAGGGGGCTATGGCTACACCTTC.

A remark on this clone: Within the sample, other DNA sequences also encode this same CDR3. This chain connects TRBV7-6 to TRBJ1-1, with D perhaps TRBD1 (5 bases). The V end lost 3 bases, the J end lost 2 bases, and 10 bases lay between the germline ends. Germline V lookup: CDR1 SGHVS, CDR2 FNYEAQ. This CDR3 comprises 14 residues. The CDR3: CASSLAQGNTEAFF. DNA for the CDR3: TGTGCCAGCAGCTTGGCCCAGGGTAACACTGAAGCTTTCTTT.

A few counts support this clone. The J gene is TRBJ1-2, the V gene TRBV4-3, with D unresolved. The CDR3 has 12 residues. The germline V gene encodes CDR1 LGHNA and CDR2 YSLEER. V shed 3 bases and J shed 4 bases, with 6 bases lying between them. CDR3 DNA sequence: TGCGCCAGCAGCCACCTGAGCTATGGCTACACCTTC. Protein: CASSHLSYGYTF.

This chain connects TRBV27 to TRBJ2-5; 10 positions match TRBD2. Germline assignment: CDR1 MNHEY and CDR2 SMNVEV (reference sequence). The CDR3 extends over 15 amino acids. Germline trimming cut 2 bases from V and 4 bases from J; bases unmatched to any gene: 4. The CDR3 bases are TGTGCCAGCAGTTTACAGCGGGGGGGCGTAGAGACCCAGTACTTC. Translation: CASSLQRGGVETQYF.

This clone was observed a few times. The CDR3 loop is CASRVGGSSTDTQYF. The CDR3 nucleotides are TGTGCCAGCAGGGTGGGGGGGTCTAGCACAGATACGCAGTATTTT. The chain employs TRBV25-1 and TRBJ2-3; 7 positions match TRBD2. Germline V CDR1 and CDR2: MGHDK, SYGVNS. Germline trimming cut 6 bases from V and 0 bases from J; bases unmatched to any gene: 6. This CDR3 spans 15 amino acids.

The V call is TRBV28, the J call TRBJ2-2; maybe TRBD2 (5 bases). The CDR3 totals 17 residues. V lost 5 bases to trimming and J lost 6 bases, with 22 bases between them. Germline V CDR1 and CDR2: MDHEN, SYDVKM. The CDR3 protein is CASSPPPDTRRAGELFF. CDR3 nucleotides: TGTGCCAGCAGTCCCCCACCCGATACTAGACGCGCCGGGGAGCTGTTTTTT.

Regarding this clone: At one boundary the junction diverges from the germline segment, which might be a read error. The chain has TRBV11-2 and TRBJ2-4; D call uncertain. This CDR3 contains 15 residues. Germline CDR1 and CDR2: SGHAT and FQNNGV. CDR3 residues: CASSVDHSVKNIQYF. The CDR3 coding sequence is TGTGCCAGCAGCGTAGACCACTCTGTCAAAAACATTCAGTACTTC.

The chain employs TRBV5-1 and TRBJ2-7, with 7 nucleotides matching TRBD1. From germline, CDR1 is SGHRS and CDR2 YFSETQ. The V segment lost 0 bases and the J segment 2 bases; nucleotides outside the gene matches: 5. The CDR3 has 15 residues. The CDR3 coding sequence is TGCGCCAGCAGCTTGGTTCAGGGGGTGGCCTACGAGCAGTACTTC. It encodes CASSLVQGVAYEQYF.

The rearrangement joins TRBV10-1 to TRBJ2-7; possibly TRBD1 for D (5 bases). This CDR3 has 16 amino acids. The germline V gene encodes CDR1 WNHNN and CDR2 SYGVQD (reference sequence). The V end was cut by 7 bases, the J end by 0 bases, with 19 bases between. CDR3 in amino acids: CASMGFLGPSSYEQYF. The DNA of the CDR3 is TGCGCCAGCATGGGATTCTTGGGGCCTAGCTCCTACGAGCAGTACTTC.